This TCR beta chain was sequenced in a study of beta chain features in type 1 diabetes. Broader study findings: There was no resolution here of whether HLA type influences TCRB rearrangement. Comparison showed that naive, central memory and Treg TCRB repertoires appeared more similar among patients than among healthy donors. PCR might preferentially amplify shorter templates, equally in patients and controls.

One heparinised blood draw, averaging about 100 mL, came from each donor. Germline CDR1 and CDR2: LGHNA and YSLEER. V was clipped by 0 bases and J by 4 bases, with 12 bases between them. The CDR3 runs 15 residues. This clone was recorded a few times. Its antigen is unidentified. Reverse transcribing all isolated RNA meant expressed TCRB transcripts were sequenced. Data came from immunoSEQ multiplex PCR; TCRdb stores just in-frame clones and leaves some out. The sample lists under 300,000 clones, 8% occurring once. The rearrangement links TRBV4-3 to TRBJ2-5; D is unresolved. The specimen sequenced was central memory CD4+ T cells from blood. The source is a woman aged 18-29 years in good health. In DNA form, the CDR3 reads TGCGCCAGCAGCCAAGAACGGTTAATGGGAGAGACCCAGTACTTC. It is translated as CASSQERLMGETQYF.